The 6 T cell receptor beta chains in this list originate from one sample, sequenced in a study of OX40 agonist ivuxolimab in advanced cancers. The receptor library was made with the immunoSEQ multiplex PCR assay. TCRdb stores this immuneACCESS table with in-frame sequences only. Part of the clones is absent; in the studies checked, under half of the shortfall reflects unresolved V genes, and no reason is known for the rest. The sample yields approximately 84,000 clones; 80% to 90% were counted once. The ten largest clones represent less than 2% of the sample. The sample consisted of CD4+ or CD8+ T cells sorted from blood, taken in a trial of the OX40 agonist ivuxolimab. The source is an adult with an advanced solid tumor such as melanoma, head and neck, liver or kidney cancer.

This sequence joins TRBV6-6 and TRBJ1-1; no firm D call. The CDR3 totals 15 residues. V was cut by 0 bases and J by 0 bases, with 8 bases left in between. Germline V gene sequence: CDR1 MNHNY, CDR2 SVGAGI (reference sequence). The CDR3 loop is CASSYSGILNTEAFF. Written as DNA, the CDR3 is TGTGCCAGCAGTTACTCGGGGATCCTGAACACTGAAGCTTTCTTT.

The chain carries TRBV10-1 and TRBJ2-2; D might be TRBD1 (5 bases). The V gene lost 5 bases and the J gene lost 5 bases, with 9 bases spanning the gap. The CDR3 covers 13 residues. Germline V gives CDR1 WNHNN, CDR2 SYGVQD (reference sequence). CDR3 nucleotides: TGCGCCAGCAGTACAAGGGGAACCGGGGAGCTGTTTTTT. Its translation: CASSTRGTGELFF.

The genes are TRBV4-1 and TRBJ2-2; 11 bases are shared with TRBD2. Germline V gene data show CDR1 as MGHRA and CDR2 as YSYEKL. After removal of 3 bases from V and 8 bases from J, the junction contained 11 bases not matched to a gene. The CDR3 runs to 17 residues. The CDR3 coding sequence is TGCGCCAGCAGCCACGCTAGCGGGGGGCGGTTCATTGGGGAGCTGTTTTTT. Amino acid sequence: CASSHASGGRFIGELFF.

DNA for the CDR3: TGTGCCAGCAGTTACTCTTGGGGCGCTGGAAACACCATATATTTT. This gives the protein CASSYSWGAGNTIYF. V usage is TRBV6-5 and J usage is TRBJ1-3, with D perhaps TRBD1 (5 bases). The CDR3 is 15 amino acids. Germline V gene sequence: CDR1 MNHEY, CDR2 SVGAGI. Trimming cost V 0 bases and J 2 bases, with 8 bases left between them.

This clone was detected a few times. V is TRBV5-4 and J is TRBJ2-7, with D perhaps TRBD2 (7 bases). Trimming cost V 4 bases and J 4 bases, with 21 bases left between them. The V gene's germline CDR1 is SGHNT and CDR2 YYREEE (reference sequence). The CDR3 is made up of 16 amino acids. The CDR3: CASSPRGASTTYEQYF. CDR3 DNA: TGTGCCAGCAGCCCCCGGGGGGCGAGCACCACGTACGAGCAGTACTTC.

The chain carries TRBV2 and TRBJ1-6; D is ambiguous. V dropped 7 bases and J dropped 8 bases, with 15 bases sitting between them. The length of the CDR3 is 14 residues. The germline V gene has CDR1 SNHLY and CDR2 FYNNEI. The CDR3 nucleotides read TGTGCCAGCAAGTTAGGCCTGGGAGATTCACCCCTCCACTTT. As protein: CASKLGLGDSPLHF.